Following are 32 T cell receptor beta chains from one sample sequenced in a study of cytomegalovirus exposure and HLA in healthy donors. The PCR used 60 Vbeta and 13 Jbeta primers. Here immunoSEQ multiplex PCR was the method, and the copy in TCRdb shows in-frame clones only, minus some. The data contain under 130,000 clones, roughly three fifths of them singletons. The sequencing sample was made of PBMCs. The receptors were gathered from a young man in good health and CMV-seropositive.

This chain joins TRBV7-8 and TRBJ1-2; 9 bases agree with TRBD1. Germline values: CDR1 SGHVS, CDR2 FQNEAQ. J lost 4 bases, V lost 0 bases, and 3 bases had no gene match. The CDR3 runs 15 residues. The CDR3 bases are TGTGCCAGCAGCTTAGCGGACAGGGGAGGCTATGGCTACACCTTC. This gives the protein CASSLADRGGYGYTF.

In its sample, this clone was seen a few times. V usage is TRBV25-1 and J usage is TRBJ2-1, with D unresolved. V was pared by 8 bases and J by 12 bases, with 14 bases between. The germline CDR1 and CDR2 sequences are MGHDK and SYGVNS. The CDR3 runs to 11 residues. CDR3 loop: CASRRNEWQFF. The CDR3 DNA follows: TGTGCCAGCCGTAGAAACGAATGGCAGTTCTTC.

This clone showed up just once. V and J are TRBV6-1 and TRBJ1-1; 7 bases agree with TRBD1. J lost 11 bases, V lost 1 base, and 7 bases had no gene match. There are 13 residues in the CDR3. Germline V gene sequence: CDR1 MNHNS, CDR2 SASEGT. The CDR3 sequence is CASSEGWQGEAFF. The DNA of the CDR3 is TGTGCCAGCAGTGAAGGGTGGCAGGGGGAGGCTTTCTTT.

This clone is a singleton in its sample. The chain combines TRBV13 with TRBJ2-2; possible D gene TRBD2, 7 bases. Germline V gene sequence: CDR1 PRHDT, CDR2 FYEKMQ (reference sequence). The CDR3 extends over 16 amino acids. Trimming removed 4 bases from V and 4 bases from J, with 16 bases in between. The CDR3 region is CASSSRGAAGTGELFF. CDR3 sequence (DNA): TGTGCCAGCAGCTCTCGGGGGGCGGCGGGCACCGGGGAGCTGTTTTTT.

The chain combines TRBV25-1 with TRBJ2-1; 12 bases are shared with TRBD2. Per germline, CDR1 MGHDK and CDR2 SYGVNS. The CDR3 is 16 residues long. V lost 6 bases, J lost 8 bases, and 11 bases stayed unmatched. The DNA for the CDR3 is TGTGCCAGCAGGACTAGGACTAGCGGGGTTGTAGATGAGCAGTTCTTC. This encodes CASRTRTSGVVDEQFF. Based on the CDR3 plus reference TRBV25-1 and TRBJ2-1, the full variable domain is EADIYQTPRYLVIGTGKKITLECSQTMGHDKMYWYQQDPGMELHLIHYSYGVNSTEKGDLSSESTVSRIRTEHFPLTLESARPSHTSQYLCASRTRTSGVVDEQFFGPGTRLTVL.

The chain joins TRBV5-1 to TRBJ2-5; 9 bases map to TRBD1. The CDR3 contains 15 residues. After removal of 4 bases from V and 5 bases from J, the junction contained 9 bases not matched to a gene. Germline V lookup: CDR1 SGHRS, CDR2 YFSETQ. CDR3 amino acids: CASSINRGQAETQYF. As DNA, the CDR3 is TGCGCCAGCAGCATAAACAGGGGGCAGGCCGAGACCCAGTACTTC.

The chain joins TRBV7-6 to TRBJ1-2; 8 bases are shared with TRBD1. The V gene's germline CDR1 is SGHVS and CDR2 FNYEAQ. This CDR3 is built from 15 residues. V lost 4 bases to trimming and J lost 5 bases; unmatched junction nucleotides: 9. The DNA for the CDR3 is TGTGCCAGCAGCTCCGATCAGGGGGCGGGTTATGGCTACACCTTC. Amino acids: CASSSDQGAGYGYTF.

This clone was found a few times. The rearrangement uses TRBV6-6 and TRBJ2-1; D is possibly TRBD2 (6 bases). CDR1 is MNHNY, CDR2 SVGAGI, per germline (reference sequence). Trimming left V 7 bases short and J 0 bases short, with 13 bases between. This CDR3 spans 15 amino acids. DNA of the CDR3: TGTGCCAGCACCCCCATGGGACTCTCCTACAATGAGCAGTTCTTC. Its translation: CASTPMGLSYNEQFF.

The gene calls are TRBV19 and TRBJ1-6; 7 bases map to TRBD1. The germline gives CDR1 LNHDA, CDR2 SQIVND (reference sequence). This CDR3 comprises 17 residues. Losses at the gene ends were 2 bases for V and 4 bases for J; bases not matched to a gene: 8. DNA for the CDR3: TGTGCCAGTAGTATATGGGACAGTGAATCTTATAATTCACCCCTCCACTTT. It encodes CASSIWDSESYNSPLHF.

Only a few counts were recorded for this clone. The J gene is TRBJ1-2, the V gene TRBV7-2, with D perhaps TRBD1 (6 bases). The CDR3 extends over 13 amino acids. Germline V CDR1 and CDR2: SGHTA, FQGNSA. V lost 1 base and J lost 7, with 10 bases in between. CDR3 nucleotides: TGTGCCAGCAGCTTAGGGGGGCGCGGTGGCTACACCTTC. This sequence encodes CASSLGGRGGYTF.

The J gene is TRBJ1-2, the V gene TRBV28, with D tentatively TRBD1 (5 bases). V was clipped by 9 bases and J by 3 bases, with 11 bases between them. The CDR3 sequence is 12 residues long. The germline gives CDR1 MDHEN, CDR2 SYDVKM. The CDR3 nucleotides are TGTGCCAGTGGGAGGGGAGACTATGGCTACACCTTC. Translating gives CASGRGDYGYTF.

This clone was counted between two and nine times. This chain connects TRBV28 to TRBJ1-1, with D hard to call. The length of the CDR3 is 11 residues. CDR1 and CDR2 from the germline V gene are MDHEN and SYDVKM. Trimming shortened V by 2 bases and J by 7 bases, and 5 bases separated the two germline ends. CDR3: CASSLTFEAFF. CDR3 bases: TGTGCCAGCAGTTTAACTTTTGAAGCTTTCTTT.

The chain employs TRBV18 and TRBJ1-2, with D perhaps TRBD1 (6 bases). Looked up from germline, CDR1 is KGHSH and CDR2 is LQKENI. The CDR3 loop spans 14 amino acids. Between the trimmed V and J ends, which lost 1 base and 6 bases, there was a span of 12 bases. The CDR3 sequence: CASSPLEGENGYTF. As DNA, the CDR3 is TGTGCCAGCTCACCACTCGAGGGGGAGAATGGCTACACCTTC.

V is TRBV11-3 and J is TRBJ2-6; D unclear. V shed 3 bases and J shed 2 bases, with 5 bases lying between them. This CDR3 is 14 amino acids long. Germline V gene data show CDR1 as SGHNT and CDR2 as YENEEA. The CDR3 DNA is TGTGCCAGCAGCTTCGGAGCTGGGGCCAACGTCCTGACTTTC. Translation: CASSFGAGANVLTF.

This clone showed up just a few times. The chain recombines TRBV7-3 with TRBJ2-7; tentatively, D is TRBD2 (5 bases). V was trimmed by 5 bases and J by 5 bases, leaving 19 bases between them. The CDR3 contains 15 residues. Germline values: CDR1 SGHTA, CDR2 FQGTGA. The CDR3 here is CASSPNPPPRDEQYF. The CDR3 nucleotides read TGTGCCAGCAGCCCGAACCCGCCCCCGAGGGACGAGCAGTACTTC.

This clone came up a few times. CDR3 DNA sequence: TGCGCCAGCAGCCTACAACCGGGACAGTTCCAAGAGACCCAGTACTTC. It translates to CASSLQPGQFQETQYF. This chain uses TRBV5-1 with TRBJ2-5, with TRBD1 matching 7 bases. The V and J ends lost 4 bases and 1 base, in that order; junction bases with no gene match: 10. The length of the CDR3 is 16 residues. Germline CDR1 reads SGHRS; CDR2 reads YFSETQ.

In this sample, this clone turned up once. The rearrangement links TRBV6-5 to TRBJ2-2, with D tentatively TRBD2 (6 bases). The CDR3 covers 14 residues. CDR1 is MNHEY, CDR2 SVGAGI, per germline. Trimming cost V 6 bases and J 0 bases, with 8 bases left between them. DNA of the CDR3: TGTGCCAGCAGCCAGCGGGCGAACACCGGGGAGCTGTTTTTT. Translated: CASSQRANTGELFF.

This rearrangement joins TRBV13 to TRBJ2-2; a possible D gene is TRBD1 (6 bases). V lost 6 bases and J lost 10, with 9 bases in between. This CDR3 has 11 amino acids. The germline gives CDR1 PRHDT, CDR2 FYEKMQ (reference sequence). The CDR3 protein is CASSMGAELFF. The CDR3 DNA follows: TGTGCCAGCAGTATGGGGGCGGAGCTGTTTTTT.

The CDR3 reads CASSLGGDIYF. The CDR3 nucleotides read TGTGCCAGCAGCTTAGGGGGCGACATATATTTT. The chain has TRBV7-2 and TRBJ1-3; the D gene is possibly TRBD1 (5 bases). The V gene's germline CDR1 is SGHTA and CDR2 FQGNSA. CDR3 length equals 11 residues. Trimming removed 1 base at V and 12 bases at J, with 7 bases between. Filled out from reference TRBV7-2 and TRBJ1-3, the complete variable domain reads GAGVSQSPSNKVTEKGKDVELRCDPISGHTALYWYRQSLGQGLEFLIYFQGNSAPDKSGLPSDRFSAERTGGSVSTLTIQRTQQEDSAVYLCASSLGGDIYFGEGSWLTVV.

This sequence joins TRBV6-6 and TRBJ1-3, with 7 bases that match TRBD1. The length of the CDR3 is 16 residues. V lost 8 bases to trimming and J lost 0 bases; unmatched junction nucleotides: 10. Germline CDR1 MNHNY, CDR2 SVGAGI (reference sequence). CDR3 loop: CASGDRELHSGNTIYF. CDR3 DNA: TGTGCCAGCGGGGACAGAGAACTCCACTCTGGAAACACCATATATTTT.

This clone was picked up a small number of times. The J gene is TRBJ2-5, the V gene TRBV2, with D unclear. The CDR3 consists of 11 residues. Trimming took off 10 bases at V and 2 bases at J, with 8 bases between the two ends. Germline V gene lookup returns CDR1 SNHLY and CDR2 FYNNEI. The CDR3 nucleotides read TGTGCCACCTCCCCGCAAGAGACCCAGTACTTC. Translating gives CATSPQETQYF.

V gene TRBV13 combines with J gene TRBJ2-7; possible D gene TRBD2, 5 bases. CDR3 size: 16 residues. CDR1 is PRHDT, CDR2 FYEKMQ, per germline (reference sequence). V was pared by 5 bases and J by 0 bases, with 17 bases between. The CDR3 DNA follows: TGTGCCAGCAGCCCCGACTCGGTCCGGGGCTCCTACGAGCAGTACTTC. Protein: CASSPDSVRGSYEQYF.

V usage is TRBV5-1 and J usage is TRBJ2-3, with TRBD2 matching 12 bases. J was trimmed by 3 bases and V by 3 bases; bases with no gene match: 5. The germline gives CDR1 SGHRS, CDR2 YFSETQ. This CDR3 spans 16 amino acids. CDR3 loop: CASSSTSGGGTDTQYF. The CDR3 bases are TGCGCCAGCAGCTCGACTAGCGGGGGAGGAACAGATACGCAGTATTTT.

The chain employs TRBV5-1 and TRBJ1-5; D ambiguous. This CDR3 region has 13 residues. Trimming shortened V by 0 bases and J by 5 bases, and 6 bases separated the two germline ends. Germline V gene lookup returns CDR1 SGHRS and CDR2 YFSETQ. The CDR3 coding sequence is TGCGCCAGCAGCTTGGCAGGCGATCAGCCCCAGCATTTT. This sequence encodes CASSLAGDQPQHF.

This chain joins TRBV5-6 and TRBJ1-1, with TRBD1 matching 7 bases. Germline V gives CDR1 SGHDT, CDR2 YYEEEE. The CDR3 runs to 16 residues. After removal of 0 bases from V and 3 bases from J, the junction contained 8 bases not matched to a gene. This CDR3 reads CASSLGQGVIYTEAFF. In nucleotides, the CDR3 is TGTGCCAGCAGCTTGGGCCAGGGGGTAATTTACACTGAAGCTTTCTTT.

This chain joins TRBV11-2 and TRBJ2-7; D ambiguous. Germline V gene sequence: CDR1 SGHAT, CDR2 FQNNGV. Trimming stripped 6 bases from V and 7 bases from J, with 10 bases between. The length of the CDR3 is 11 residues. CDR3 in amino acids: CASRSNWEQYF. As DNA, the CDR3 is TGTGCCAGCAGATCGAACTGGGAGCAGTACTTC.

As concerns this clone: At one of its ends the junction is not consistent with the germline gene, which may arise from a read error. The rearrangement joins TRBV6-5 to TRBJ2-5, with D uncertain. CDR1 is MNHEY and CDR2 is SVGAGI in the germline V gene. The CDR3 spans 14 residues. The CDR3 DNA is TGTGCCAGCAGTTACATAGCAGAACAAGGGACCCAGTACTTC. Translated: CASSYIAEQGTQYF.

The J gene is TRBJ2-6, the V gene TRBV14; no reliable D call. V lost 3 bases to trimming and J lost 2 bases, with 11 bases between them. Germline CDR1 is SGHDN and CDR2 is FVKESK. The CDR3 consists of 16 residues. The CDR3 DNA follows: TGTGCCAGCAGCCATCATGGGCGCGCTGGGGCCAACGTCCTGACTTTC. This gives the protein CASSHHGRAGANVLTF.

This clone has more than one count but fewer than ten. V and J are TRBV19 and TRBJ1-1, with TRBD1 matching 7 bases. The CDR3 loop spans 13 amino acids. The V and J ends lost 5 bases and 5 bases, in that order; junction bases with no gene match: 5. Germline assignment: CDR1 LNHDA and CDR2 SQIVND (reference sequence). The CDR3 DNA is TGTGCCAGTAGTCTGGGACAGTTAACTGAAGCTTTCTTT. Translation: CASSLGQLTEAFF. The full variable domain, rest sourced from reference TRBV19 and TRBJ1-1, is DGGITQSPKYLFRKEGQNVTLSCEQNLNHDAMYWYRQDPGQGLRLIYYSQIVNDFQKGDIAEGYSVSREKKESFPLTVTSAQKNPTAFYLCASSLGQLTEAFFGQGTRLTVV.

The V call is TRBV7-6, the J call TRBJ2-5; 9 nucleotides agree with TRBD2. Trimming cost V 5 bases and J 5 bases; bases outside gene matches: 3. The CDR3 runs 13 residues. The germline gives CDR1 SGHVS, CDR2 FNYEAQ. The CDR3 coding sequence is TGTGCCAGCAGCCGACTAGCGGTGGAGACCCAGTACTTC. Residues: CASSRLAVETQYF.

This chain uses TRBV5-1 with TRBJ1-2; D remains ambiguous. The length of the CDR3 is 15 residues. Germline lookup yields CDR1 SGHRS and CDR2 YFSETQ. Trimming took 0 bases from V and 0 from J, leaving 9 bases between them. The CDR3: CASSLAPSPNYGYTF. Here the CDR3 DNA reads TGCGCCAGCAGCTTGGCTCCTTCTCCTAACTATGGCTACACCTTC.

This clone was observed a single time. The chain employs TRBV30 and TRBJ2-5; weak D call: TRBD2 (5 bases). The J call may not be correct, given that the DNA end is closer to TRBJ2-7. CDR3 length: 12 residues. CDR1 is GTSNPN, CDR2 SVGIG, per germline (reference sequence). The CDR3 spells CACRGSDNEQYF. As DNA, the CDR3 is TGTGCCTGTAGAGGGAGCGATAACGAGCAGTACTTC.